The 10 T cell receptor beta chains below come from one sample, sequenced in a study of T cells in Graves' hyperthyroidism and ophthalmopathy. Regions amplified from RNA transcripts were the TCR beta CDR3 regions. An initial round of RT-PCR targeting the TCR CDR3 relied on the HTBI primer set. Using its own MiXCR run on the multiplex PCR reads, TCRdb lists one record per CDR3 protein. The sample includes around 700,000 distinct CDR3 sequences, roughly 20% of them seen just once. The sequencing input was blood. These receptors came from a woman in her 50s with Graves' hyperthyroidism that later progressed to Graves' ophthalmopathy.

The chain recombines TRBV6-6 with TRBJ2-7, with no clear D. Looked up from germline, CDR1 is MNHNY and CDR2 is SVGAGI (reference sequence). There are 12 residues in the CDR3. Deletions cut 2 bases from V and 3 bases from J, with 5 bases between. The CDR3 here is CASSYQFYEQYF. CDR3 bases: TGTGCCAGCAGTTACCAATTCTACGAGCAGTACTTC.

The chain employs TRBV29-1 and TRBJ2-7; 9 positions match TRBD1. CDR1 is SQVTM, CDR2 ANQGSEA, per germline. This CDR3 contains 15 residues. V lost 5 bases to trimming and J lost 1 base; unmatched junction nucleotides: 9. The CDR3 sequence is CSVIEGQGGSYEQYF. Written as DNA, the CDR3 is TGCAGCGTTATCGAGGGACAGGGAGGGTCCTACGAGCAGTACTTC.

V usage is TRBV5-1 and J usage is TRBJ2-1; D is possibly TRBD1 or TRBD2 (5 bases each). Germline CDR1 is SGHRS and CDR2 is YFSETQ. The CDR3 spans 12 residues. The ends were cut back, 5 bases at V and 8 bases at J, with 11 bases in the middle. In DNA form, the CDR3 reads TGCGCCAGCAGGCGAGGGGTCCATGAGCAGTTCTTC. It specifies CASRRGVHEQFF.

This clonotype was seen at least ten times. The chain has TRBV12-3 or TRBV12-4 and TRBJ2-3; the D is unclear. The germline V and J ends were trimmed by 0 bases and 6 bases, with 13 bases remaining between them. This CDR3 is built from 15 residues. The CDR3 nucleotides read TGTGCCAGCAGTTTAGCCCAGCCTACCGGGGATACGCAGTATTTT. It is translated as CASSLAQPTGDTQYF.

This clonotype was found a few times. V gene TRBV3-1 combines with J gene TRBJ2-2; 8 bases match TRBD1. Germline V CDR1 and CDR2: LGHDT, YNNKEL (reference sequence). V dropped 0 bases and J dropped 4; count of bases not matched to a gene: 4. The CDR3 is 16 amino acids. The CDR3 sequence: CASSQEGQGATGELFF. In DNA form, the CDR3 reads TGTGCCAGCAGCCAAGAAGGGCAGGGGGCCACCGGGGAGCTGTTTTTT.

This clonotype was picked up a small number of times. The chain employs TRBV5-5 and TRBJ2-5, with D unresolved. The CDR3 totals 15 residues. The V gene's germline CDR1 is SGHKS and CDR2 YYEKEE (reference sequence). With 1 base removed from V and 4 bases from J, the gap between germline ends came to 14 bases. The CDR3: CASSLRAPDRETQYF. Here the CDR3 DNA reads TGTGCCAGCAGCTTGAGGGCACCTGACCGAGAGACCCAGTACTTC.

This clonotype appeared many times. The genes are TRBV27 and TRBJ2-6; a weak D match, TRBD2 (7 bases). The CDR3 runs 17 residues. Germline-derived CDR1 and CDR2 are MNHEY and SMNVEV (reference sequence). Trimming took off 6 bases at V and 4 bases at J, with 19 bases between the two ends. This chain's CDR3 is CASSFYRGAPGANVLTF. CDR3 coding DNA: TGTGCCAGCAGCTTCTATCGGGGGGCTCCGGGGGCCAACGTCCTGACTTTC.

At least ten counts were recorded for this clonotype. V usage is TRBV20-1 and J usage is TRBJ2-7, with TRBD2 matching over 8 bases. The CDR3 length is 14 residues. Germline values: CDR1 DFQATT, CDR2 SNEGSKA (reference sequence). V was clipped by 0 bases and J by 4 bases; unmatched bases: 5. The CDR3, as DNA: TGCAGTGCTAGAGATCCGGGACTAGGGTACGAGCAGTACTTC. Its protein product is CSARDPGLGYEQYF.

There are many counts of this clonotype. The chain uses TRBV10-2 and TRBJ1-1; D uncertain. This CDR3 is built from 14 residues. V lost 7 bases, J lost 5 bases, and 17 bases lay in between. Germline V gene lookup returns CDR1 WSHSY and CDR2 SAAADI. CDR3 loop: CASTSTPGGTEAFF. DNA of the CDR3: TGCGCCAGCACCTCGACCCCTGGAGGGACTGAAGCTTTCTTT.

There are many counts of this clonotype. The V and J genes are TRBV6-1 and TRBJ1-2, with D tentatively TRBD1 (6 bases). The germline V gene has CDR1 MNHNS and CDR2 SASEGT. The CDR3 is 15 residues long. V was shortened by 5 bases and J by 4 bases, with 17 bases between the two germline ends. The CDR3 DNA reads TGTGCCAGCAGTAACCTGGGGGGCTCAGGCTATGGCTACACCTTC. It yields the protein CASSNLGGSGYGYTF.